Listed here are 12 T cell receptor beta chains from one sample, sequenced in a study of early T cells in non-severe SARS-CoV-2 infection. TCRdb re-called the 5' RACE reads with MiXCR, one entry per CDR3 protein. The sample has 35,000 to 40,000 distinct CDR3 sequences, 5.8% seen once. Sequenced sample: whole blood. All receptors derive from an adult who was a healthcare worker with PCR-confirmed SARS-CoV-2 infection or an uninfected control (not recorded which).

There are a few counts of this clonotype. The chain has TRBV7-3 and TRBJ2-1; TRBD1 agrees at 9 bases. The length of the CDR3 is 15 residues. Losses at the gene ends were 2 bases for V and 1 base for J; bases not matched to a gene: 0. Looked up from germline, CDR1 is SGHTA and CDR2 is FQGTGA. The CDR3 nucleotides are TGTGCCAGCAGCTTAGGACAGGGGTCCTACAATGAGCAGTTCTTC. Its translation: CASSLGQGSYNEQFF.

This chain links TRBV5-1 with TRBJ2-5; D might be TRBD1 (5 bases). V lost 3 bases and J lost 2, with 11 bases in between. The length of the CDR3 is 14 residues. Germline CDR1 SGHRS, CDR2 YFSETQ. CDR3 amino acids: CASSWSTAQETQYF. CDR3 coding DNA: TGCGCCAGCAGCTGGTCGACAGCTCAAGAGACCCAGTACTTC.

Many counts were recorded for this clonotype. The rearrangement links TRBV5-6 to TRBJ2-3; D possibly corresponds to TRBD2 (6 bases). The CDR3 contains 18 residues. V shed 1 base and J shed 0 bases, with 18 bases lying between them. Germline V CDR1 and CDR2: SGHDT, YYEEEE. Written as DNA, the CDR3 is TGTGCCAGCAGCTTGAGGATAGCGGCAGAGCATAGCACAGATACGCAGTATTTT. Protein: CASSLRIAAEHSTDTQYF. Full variable domain (missing parts from reference TRBV5-6 and TRBJ2-3): DAGVTQSPTHLIKTRGQQVTLRCSPKSGHDTVSWYQQALGQGPQFIFQYYEEEERQRGNFPDRFSGHQFPNYSSELNVNALLLGDSALYLCASSLRIAAEHSTDTQYFGPGTRLTVL.

In this sample, this clonotype turned up a few times. The rearrangement uses TRBV6-1 and TRBJ2-5; 10 nucleotides align to TRBD1. Germline lookup yields CDR1 MNHNS and CDR2 SASEGT. The CDR3 runs to 15 residues. With 6 bases clipped from V and 4 bases from J, the junction kept 8 bases outside the gene matches. CDR3 DNA: TGTGCCAGCAGGACGGGACAGGGGTACGGAGAGACCCAGTACTTC. Its protein is CASRTGQGYGETQYF.

This clonotype was recorded a few times. This chain connects TRBV30 to TRBJ1-2; D gene ambiguous. V was cut by 4 bases and J by 4 bases, with 10 bases left in between. Germline V gene sequence: CDR1 GTSNPN, CDR2 SVGIG (reference sequence). The CDR3 runs 12 residues. The CDR3 here is CAWTVGSYGYTF. DNA of the CDR3: TGTGCCTGGACGGTGGGGAGCTATGGCTACACCTTC.

The chain is built from TRBV11-2 and TRBJ1-3, with D possibly matching TRBD1 (5 bases). CDR3 size: 16 residues. The germline V gene has CDR1 SGHAT and CDR2 FQNNGV. V dropped 5 bases and J dropped 2 bases, with 16 bases sitting between them. CDR3 sequence reads: CASSPGRGSAGNTIYF. The CDR3 nucleotides read TGTGCCAGCAGCCCCGGGCGGGGCAGTGCTGGAAACACCATATATTTT.

This clonotype appeared many times. The J gene is TRBJ1-4, the V gene TRBV19; D possibly corresponds to TRBD1 (5 bases). Germline V CDR1 and CDR2: LNHDA, SQIVND (reference sequence). V shed 8 bases and J shed 5 bases, with 12 bases lying between them. CDR3 length: 13 residues. CDR3 sequence reads: CASWDRLNEKLFF. CDR3 in DNA: TGTGCCAGTTGGGACCGCTTGAATGAAAAACTGTTTTTT. Variable domain in full (rest from reference TRBV19 and TRBJ1-4): DGGITQSPKYLFRKEGQNVTLSCEQNLNHDAMYWYRQDPGQGLRLIYYSQIVNDFQKGDIAEGYSVSREKKESFPLTVTSAQKNPTAFYLCASWDRLNEKLFFGSGTQLSVL.

The sample holds many counts of this clonotype. The gene calls are TRBV7-8 and TRBJ2-1; unclear D gene. The CDR3 is 12 residues long. From germline, CDR1 is SGHVS and CDR2 FQNEAQ. V lost 4 bases to trimming and J lost 6 bases, with 7 bases between them. The CDR3 spells CASSSRVNEQFF. The CDR3 DNA sequence: TGTGCCAGCAGCTCCCGTGTCAATGAGCAGTTCTTC.

There are many counts of this clonotype. J is TRBJ2-7 and V is TRBV6-4, with D perhaps matching TRBD2 (5 bases). CDR3 length: 14 residues. The germline gives CDR1 MRHNA, CDR2 SNTAGT. Trimming left V 10 bases short and J 2 bases short, with 18 bases between. DNA for the CDR3: TGTGCCACCGGGGTCGTCAGAAACCCCTACGAGCAGTACTTC. Encoded protein: CATGVVRNPYEQYF.

Ten or more counts support this clonotype. The rearrangement uses TRBV5-4 and TRBJ2-3, with 7 bases matching TRBD1. The CDR3 is 17 residues long. Germline CDR1 reads SGHNT; CDR2 reads YYREEE (reference sequence). V was pared by 4 bases and J by 1 base, with 12 bases of the junction left unmatched. The CDR3 DNA sequence: TGTGCCAGCAGCCCCCCTCGCCGGGACAGCGGCACAGATACGCAGTATTTT. Translating it yields CASSPPRRDSGTDTQYF. The variable domain in full, completed from reference TRBV5-4 and TRBJ2-3, reads ETGVTQSPTHLIKTRGQQVTLRCSSQSGHNTVSWYQQALGQGPQFIFQYYREEENGRGNFPPRFSGLQFPNYSSELNVNALELDDSALYLCASSPPRRDSGTDTQYFGPGTRLTVL.

This clonotype was seen a few times. The chain combines TRBV11-2 with TRBJ2-7, with a tentative D call TRBD1 (5 bases). The CDR3 is 11 residues long. Germline V gives CDR1 SGHAT, CDR2 FQNNGV. V was cut by 6 bases and J by 9 bases, with 12 bases left in between. CDR3 DNA: TGTGCCAGCAGTCTCCAGGGATCGCAGTACTTC. Translating it yields CASSLQGSQYF.

This clonotype was picked up a small number of times. The chain employs TRBV18 and TRBJ2-3, with TRBD1 as a possible D gene (6 bases). Germline V lookup: CDR1 KGHSH, CDR2 LQKENI. The CDR3 runs 16 residues. V shed 2 bases and J shed 2 bases, with 14 bases lying between them. CDR3 loop: CASSPGQQLITDTQYF. The CDR3 DNA reads as TGTGCCAGCTCACCAGGACAGCAACTAATCACAGATACGCAGTATTTT.